A single sample gave rise to the 24 T cell receptor beta chains below, sequenced in a study of tumor and adjacent non-tumor tissue in lung cancer (dated 2018 in TCRdb). The receptor library was made with multiplex PCR. Sequencer: Illumina HiSeq 2500. Following protocols modified from ARM-PCR, the researchers constructed TCRbeta libraries through three rounds of nested PCR with primers (Table S4). TCRdb itself trimmed the public reads at Q25 with fastp, ran MiXCR and retained productive beta chains. Rows matching on CDR3 protein sequence are summarized as one entry with the most common DNA and genes. This sample has tens of thousands of distinct CDR3 sequences in its table, and approximately 82% of those were observed once. The biggest ten clones account for 40% of the sample. RNA was isolated from bulk, unsorted tissue, and RNA quality was assessed with a NanoDrop ND-1000 and an Agilent 2100. Distant non-tumor tissue taken more than 3 cm from the tumor edge was used as the normal lung sample.

The sequenced sample was distant non-tumor lung tissue. The source of these receptors is a man between 65 and 79 years old with non-small cell lung cancer.

This clonotype was seen a handful of times. The junction shows a germline mismatch at one end, possibly a read error. The chain employs TRBV11-3 and TRBJ2-7; no definite D call. The CDR3 has 15 residues. CDR1 SGHNT and CDR2 YENEEA come from the germline V gene. CDR3 in amino acids: CASSLDDGTSYDQYF. DNA of the CDR3: TGTGCCAGCAGCTTAGATGACGGTACAAGCTACGATCAGTACTTC.

The chain couples TRBV4-1 to TRBJ2-1; TRBD2 agrees at 8 bases. The CDR3 is 17 amino acids. V shed 10 bases, J shed 7 bases, and the junction held 21 bases outside the gene matches. The germline V gene has CDR1 MGHRA and CDR2 YSYEKL. The CDR3 nucleotides are TGCGCCATCAGTCAAGTCTTTAGCGGGACGGGATGGAATGAGCAGTTCTTC. Encoded protein: CAISQVFSGTGWNEQFF.

This clonotype was recorded a few times. A read error may produce the germline difference seen at one junction end. This chain uses TRBV11-3 with TRBJ2-3; 7 nucleotides line up with TRBD1. Germline-derived CDR1 and CDR2 are SGHNT and YENEEA. This CDR3 spans 16 amino acids. Here the CDR3 reads CASNLARTGFGDTQYF. The CDR3 coding sequence is TGTGCCAGCAACTTAGCACGGACAGGCTTTGGAGATACTCAGTATTTT.

This clonotype appeared a single time. The junction does not match germline at one end; this may be a read error. The gene calls are TRBV12-3 or TRBV12-4 and TRBJ2-7, with 8 bases aligning to TRBD2. The length of the CDR3 is 15 residues. The CDR3 sequence: CASSSTSGRTYEQYF. In nucleotides, the CDR3 is TGTGCCAGCAGCTCGACAAGCGGGAGAACCTACGAGCAATACTTC.

Concerning this clonotype: One junction end disagrees with the germline gene, perhaps due to a read error. The genes are TRBV29-1 and TRBJ2-3; 8 nucleotides match TRBD2. The CDR3 has 14 residues. Germline values: CDR1 SQVTM, CDR2 ANQGSEA. DNA of the CDR3: TGCACCGTTGAGGGATCATCCGGGGGGGATACGCGGTATTTT. This codes for CTVEGSSGGDTRYF.

The V call is TRBV20-1, the J call TRBJ2-1; D is undetermined. The germline V gene has CDR1 DFQATT and CDR2 SNEGSKA (reference sequence). The CDR3 covers 14 residues. V dropped 3 bases and J dropped 4 bases, with 13 bases sitting between them. CDR3 bases: TGCAGTGCTAGCGTCCCGGTTGGGTACAATGAGCAGTTCTTC. Translating it yields CSASVPVGYNEQFF.

Worth noting for this clonotype: This is likely a read error, given that the CDR3 carries no conserved phenylalanine or tryptophan at its end. It is unclear where the CDR3 begins or ends on the DNA, so no DNA is shown, and the CDR3 is as TCRdb lists it. CDR3 sequence: CSVSKGARNTEAFL. The chain uses TRBV29-1 and TRBJ1-1; the DNA was not compared with TRBD1, the D call given in the table. The germline V gene has CDR1 SQVTM and CDR2 ANQGSEA. Ends included, the CDR3 has 14 residues.

To note about this clonotype: The conserved final phenylalanine or tryptophan is absent from the CDR3, which likely points to a read error. V and J are TRBV12-3 or TRBV12-4 and TRBJ2-7, with TRBD2 as a possible D gene (6 bases). The CDR3 spans 14 residues. CDR3 in amino acids: CVSSLLTLGSEQYS. The CDR3 nucleotides read TGTGTCAGCAGTCTCCTGACACTCGGGAGCGAGCAGTACTCC.

Remarks on this clonotype: A much larger clone is a single base away; this may be a read error. This sequence joins TRBV12-3 or TRBV12-4 and TRBJ1-2, with a weak D call TRBD1 (5 bases). The V gene lost 4 bases and the J gene lost 5 bases, with 17 bases spanning the gap. This CDR3 has 15 amino acids. In DNA, the CDR3 is TGTGCCAGCAGTTCAGACAGCCGGACATTATATGGCTACACCTTC. Protein product: CASSSDSRTLYGYTF.

As to this clonotype: The junction differs from germline at one of its ends, possibly a read error. V and J are TRBV11-2 and TRBJ1-1, with D uncertain. Germline values: CDR1 SGHAT, CDR2 FQNNGV. This CDR3 has 15 amino acids. This chain's CDR3 is CASSPPNVGGTEASF. The CDR3 DNA follows: TGTGCCAGTAGCCCCCCTAACGTTGGAGGCACTGAAGCTTCCTTT.

As concerns this clonotype: Since a much larger clone is just one base distant, this may be a read error. The V and J genes are TRBV28 and TRBJ2-7; 14 bases are a match to TRBD2. CDR3 size: 15 residues. Per germline, CDR1 MDHEN and CDR2 SYDVKM. V shed 7 bases and J 3 bases; nucleotides not matched to a gene: 5. The CDR3 protein is CASNSGTSGGYEQYF. Here the CDR3 DNA reads TGTGCCAGCAATTCCGGGACTAGCGGGGGCTACGAGCAGTACTTC. The full variable domain, in which reference TRBV28 and TRBJ2-7 provide the parts outside the CDR3, is DVKVTQSSRYLVKRTGEKVFLECVQDMDHENMFWYRQDPGLGLRLIYFSYDVKMKEKGDIPEGYSVSREKKERFSLILESASTNQTSMYLCASNSGTSGGYEQYFGPGTRLTVT.

With respect to this clonotype: A read error is possible here, since a much larger clone lies one base away. The genes are TRBV4-2 and TRBJ2-7; D may be TRBD2 (7 bases). From germline, CDR1 is LGHNA and CDR2 YNFKEQ. V lost 1 base and J lost 1, with 14 bases in between. CDR3 size: 16 residues. CDR3 DNA: TGTGCCAGCAGCCAAGGGTCGGGGGGCACATCCTACGAGCAGTACTTC. It codes for CASSQGSGGTSYEQYF.

V gene TRBV20-1 combines with J gene TRBJ2-1; 8 nucleotides line up with TRBD2. CDR1 and CDR2 (germline): DFQATT, SNEGSKA (reference sequence). The CDR3 sequence is 13 residues long. CDR3 bases: TGCAATGGTATACAGCGGGAGTACAATGAGCAGTTCTTC. This gives the protein CNGIQREYNEQFF.

This clonotype was counted between two and nine times. Because it lacks the conserved phenylalanine or tryptophan at the end, this CDR3 is likely a read error. V gene TRBV11-2 combines with J gene TRBJ1-5, with TRBD1 as a possible D gene (5 bases). The germline V and J ends were trimmed by 2 bases and 8 bases, with 13 bases remaining between them. CDR1 and CDR2 (germline): SGHAT, FQNNGV. CDR3 length equals 14 residues. The chain's CDR3 is CASSLNGANKPQHL. CDR3 DNA sequence: TGTGCCAGCAGCTTAAATGGGGCAAATAAGCCCCAGCATCTT.

This clonotype is medium-sized in the sample. This rearrangement joins TRBV11-1 to TRBJ2-7, with TRBD1 matching 8 bases. Germline CDR1 reads SGHAT; CDR2 reads FQDESV (reference sequence). The junction had 7 bases not matched to a gene; V was cut back by 4 bases and J by 2 bases. The CDR3 extends over 15 amino acids. CDR3 in amino acids: CASSSSGTGTYEQYF. The CDR3 DNA is TGTGCCAGCAGCTCCTCCGGGACAGGAACCTACGAGCAGTACTTC.

The chain has TRBV20-1 and TRBJ2-1, with a weak D call TRBD2 (6 bases). The CDR3 runs 16 residues. Germline CDR1 is DFQATT and CDR2 is SNEGSKA (reference sequence). V was shortened by 5 bases and J by 0 bases, with 17 bases between the two germline ends. The CDR3 nucleotides read TGCAGTGCTCGACTAGTGGGTTTTAGCTCCTACAATGAGCAGTTCTTC. It is translated as CSARLVGFSSYNEQFF.

Regarding this clonotype: At one boundary the junction diverges from the germline segment, which might be a read error. V gene TRBV11-2 combines with J gene TRBJ2-3, with 10 positions matching TRBD2. The CDR3 runs to 14 residues. The germline gives CDR1 SGHAT, CDR2 FQNNGV. The CDR3 loop reads CGSSLVAGGYTQYF. The CDR3 coding sequence is TGTGGCAGCAGCTTAGTAGCGGGGGGATATACGCAGTATTTT.

The sample holds many counts of this clonotype. The chain recombines TRBV13 with TRBJ2-2, with D maybe TRBD1 (6 bases). This CDR3 region has 16 residues. The germline V gene has CDR1 PRHDT and CDR2 FYEKMQ (reference sequence). V was clipped by 0 bases and J by 4 bases, with 12 bases between them. In nucleotides, the CDR3 is TGTGCCAGCAGCTTAGGGACAGGTTCGGTCACCGGGGAGCTGTTTTTT. Protein: CASSLGTGSVTGELFF.

This clonotype was seen at least ten times. This chain connects TRBV29-1 to TRBJ2-1, with 8 bases that match TRBD1. The CDR3 sequence is 12 residues long. Looked up from germline, CDR1 is SQVTM and CDR2 is ANQGSEA. The ends lost 2 bases at V and 9 bases at J; junction bases unmatched: 3. This chain's CDR3 is CSVERQGTEQFF. DNA of the CDR3: TGCAGCGTTGAAAGACAGGGGACTGAGCAGTTCTTC.

To note about this clonotype: The germline gene is not matched at one end of the junction; a read error may be the cause. The chain joins TRBV6-1 to TRBJ1-4; TRBD1 agrees at 7 bases. The germline gives CDR1 MNHNS, CDR2 SASEGT. The CDR3 is made up of 14 amino acids. The CDR3 here is CPSTTGYPGEKLFF. Written as DNA, the CDR3 is TGTCCCAGTACGACAGGGTACCCCGGCGAAAAACTGTTTTTT.

On this clonotype: The CDR3 does not close with the conserved phenylalanine or tryptophan, likely indicating a read error. V and J are TRBV11-3 and TRBJ1-1; 7 bases map to TRBD1. Germline V gene data show CDR1 as SGHNT and CDR2 as YENEEA. This CDR3 has 16 residues. The CDR3 spells CVSSFWDRTLNTEAFL. For the CDR3, the DNA is TGTGTCAGCAGCTTCTGGGACAGAACCCTGAACACTGAAGCTTTCCTA.

This chain connects TRBV11-1 to TRBJ1-6, with TRBD1 identical over 8 bases. V was clipped by 6 bases and J by 18 bases; unmatched bases: 25. There are 17 residues in the CDR3. Germline V gene lookup returns CDR1 SGHAT and CDR2 FQDESV (reference sequence). This CDR3 reads CASSSKRGTGSNSPPHF. CDR3 DNA: TGTGCCAGCAGTTCCAAACGCGGGACAGGCTCCAATTCACCTCCCCACTTT.

As concerns this clonotype: One end of the junction varies from germline; a read error may be responsible. The V and J genes are TRBV11-3 and TRBJ1-1, with D possibly being TRBD1 (6 bases). This CDR3 comprises 16 residues. Looked up from germline, CDR1 is SGHNT and CDR2 is YENEEA. The DNA for the CDR3 is TGTGTCAGCAGATTCCGGGACAAAACCCTGAACACTGAAACTTTCTTT. It codes for CVSRFRDKTLNTETFF.

This clonotype has just one count. The junction departs from the called germline gene at one end, perhaps through a read error. The rearrangement links TRBV6-5 to TRBJ1-2; D possibly corresponds to TRBD1 (6 bases). The germline CDR1 and CDR2 sequences are MNHEY and SVGAGI. This CDR3 has 15 amino acids. CDR3 residues: CASSNKGVDHYGYTF. In DNA, the CDR3 is TGTGCCAGCAGTAATAAGGGGGTCGATCACTATGGCTATACCTTC.